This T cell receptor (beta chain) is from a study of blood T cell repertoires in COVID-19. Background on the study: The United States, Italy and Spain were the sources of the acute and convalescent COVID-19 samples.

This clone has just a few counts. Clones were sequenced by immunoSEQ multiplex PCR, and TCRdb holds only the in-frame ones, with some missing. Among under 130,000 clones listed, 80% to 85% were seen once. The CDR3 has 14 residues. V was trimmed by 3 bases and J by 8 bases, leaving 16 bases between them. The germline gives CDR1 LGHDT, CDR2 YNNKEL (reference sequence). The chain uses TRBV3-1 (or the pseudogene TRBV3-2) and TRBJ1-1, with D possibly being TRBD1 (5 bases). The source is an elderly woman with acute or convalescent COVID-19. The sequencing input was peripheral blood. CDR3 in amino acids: CASSHTGRGEEAFF. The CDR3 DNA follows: TGTGCCAGCAGCCATACCGGGAGGGGCGAAGAAGCTTTCTTT.